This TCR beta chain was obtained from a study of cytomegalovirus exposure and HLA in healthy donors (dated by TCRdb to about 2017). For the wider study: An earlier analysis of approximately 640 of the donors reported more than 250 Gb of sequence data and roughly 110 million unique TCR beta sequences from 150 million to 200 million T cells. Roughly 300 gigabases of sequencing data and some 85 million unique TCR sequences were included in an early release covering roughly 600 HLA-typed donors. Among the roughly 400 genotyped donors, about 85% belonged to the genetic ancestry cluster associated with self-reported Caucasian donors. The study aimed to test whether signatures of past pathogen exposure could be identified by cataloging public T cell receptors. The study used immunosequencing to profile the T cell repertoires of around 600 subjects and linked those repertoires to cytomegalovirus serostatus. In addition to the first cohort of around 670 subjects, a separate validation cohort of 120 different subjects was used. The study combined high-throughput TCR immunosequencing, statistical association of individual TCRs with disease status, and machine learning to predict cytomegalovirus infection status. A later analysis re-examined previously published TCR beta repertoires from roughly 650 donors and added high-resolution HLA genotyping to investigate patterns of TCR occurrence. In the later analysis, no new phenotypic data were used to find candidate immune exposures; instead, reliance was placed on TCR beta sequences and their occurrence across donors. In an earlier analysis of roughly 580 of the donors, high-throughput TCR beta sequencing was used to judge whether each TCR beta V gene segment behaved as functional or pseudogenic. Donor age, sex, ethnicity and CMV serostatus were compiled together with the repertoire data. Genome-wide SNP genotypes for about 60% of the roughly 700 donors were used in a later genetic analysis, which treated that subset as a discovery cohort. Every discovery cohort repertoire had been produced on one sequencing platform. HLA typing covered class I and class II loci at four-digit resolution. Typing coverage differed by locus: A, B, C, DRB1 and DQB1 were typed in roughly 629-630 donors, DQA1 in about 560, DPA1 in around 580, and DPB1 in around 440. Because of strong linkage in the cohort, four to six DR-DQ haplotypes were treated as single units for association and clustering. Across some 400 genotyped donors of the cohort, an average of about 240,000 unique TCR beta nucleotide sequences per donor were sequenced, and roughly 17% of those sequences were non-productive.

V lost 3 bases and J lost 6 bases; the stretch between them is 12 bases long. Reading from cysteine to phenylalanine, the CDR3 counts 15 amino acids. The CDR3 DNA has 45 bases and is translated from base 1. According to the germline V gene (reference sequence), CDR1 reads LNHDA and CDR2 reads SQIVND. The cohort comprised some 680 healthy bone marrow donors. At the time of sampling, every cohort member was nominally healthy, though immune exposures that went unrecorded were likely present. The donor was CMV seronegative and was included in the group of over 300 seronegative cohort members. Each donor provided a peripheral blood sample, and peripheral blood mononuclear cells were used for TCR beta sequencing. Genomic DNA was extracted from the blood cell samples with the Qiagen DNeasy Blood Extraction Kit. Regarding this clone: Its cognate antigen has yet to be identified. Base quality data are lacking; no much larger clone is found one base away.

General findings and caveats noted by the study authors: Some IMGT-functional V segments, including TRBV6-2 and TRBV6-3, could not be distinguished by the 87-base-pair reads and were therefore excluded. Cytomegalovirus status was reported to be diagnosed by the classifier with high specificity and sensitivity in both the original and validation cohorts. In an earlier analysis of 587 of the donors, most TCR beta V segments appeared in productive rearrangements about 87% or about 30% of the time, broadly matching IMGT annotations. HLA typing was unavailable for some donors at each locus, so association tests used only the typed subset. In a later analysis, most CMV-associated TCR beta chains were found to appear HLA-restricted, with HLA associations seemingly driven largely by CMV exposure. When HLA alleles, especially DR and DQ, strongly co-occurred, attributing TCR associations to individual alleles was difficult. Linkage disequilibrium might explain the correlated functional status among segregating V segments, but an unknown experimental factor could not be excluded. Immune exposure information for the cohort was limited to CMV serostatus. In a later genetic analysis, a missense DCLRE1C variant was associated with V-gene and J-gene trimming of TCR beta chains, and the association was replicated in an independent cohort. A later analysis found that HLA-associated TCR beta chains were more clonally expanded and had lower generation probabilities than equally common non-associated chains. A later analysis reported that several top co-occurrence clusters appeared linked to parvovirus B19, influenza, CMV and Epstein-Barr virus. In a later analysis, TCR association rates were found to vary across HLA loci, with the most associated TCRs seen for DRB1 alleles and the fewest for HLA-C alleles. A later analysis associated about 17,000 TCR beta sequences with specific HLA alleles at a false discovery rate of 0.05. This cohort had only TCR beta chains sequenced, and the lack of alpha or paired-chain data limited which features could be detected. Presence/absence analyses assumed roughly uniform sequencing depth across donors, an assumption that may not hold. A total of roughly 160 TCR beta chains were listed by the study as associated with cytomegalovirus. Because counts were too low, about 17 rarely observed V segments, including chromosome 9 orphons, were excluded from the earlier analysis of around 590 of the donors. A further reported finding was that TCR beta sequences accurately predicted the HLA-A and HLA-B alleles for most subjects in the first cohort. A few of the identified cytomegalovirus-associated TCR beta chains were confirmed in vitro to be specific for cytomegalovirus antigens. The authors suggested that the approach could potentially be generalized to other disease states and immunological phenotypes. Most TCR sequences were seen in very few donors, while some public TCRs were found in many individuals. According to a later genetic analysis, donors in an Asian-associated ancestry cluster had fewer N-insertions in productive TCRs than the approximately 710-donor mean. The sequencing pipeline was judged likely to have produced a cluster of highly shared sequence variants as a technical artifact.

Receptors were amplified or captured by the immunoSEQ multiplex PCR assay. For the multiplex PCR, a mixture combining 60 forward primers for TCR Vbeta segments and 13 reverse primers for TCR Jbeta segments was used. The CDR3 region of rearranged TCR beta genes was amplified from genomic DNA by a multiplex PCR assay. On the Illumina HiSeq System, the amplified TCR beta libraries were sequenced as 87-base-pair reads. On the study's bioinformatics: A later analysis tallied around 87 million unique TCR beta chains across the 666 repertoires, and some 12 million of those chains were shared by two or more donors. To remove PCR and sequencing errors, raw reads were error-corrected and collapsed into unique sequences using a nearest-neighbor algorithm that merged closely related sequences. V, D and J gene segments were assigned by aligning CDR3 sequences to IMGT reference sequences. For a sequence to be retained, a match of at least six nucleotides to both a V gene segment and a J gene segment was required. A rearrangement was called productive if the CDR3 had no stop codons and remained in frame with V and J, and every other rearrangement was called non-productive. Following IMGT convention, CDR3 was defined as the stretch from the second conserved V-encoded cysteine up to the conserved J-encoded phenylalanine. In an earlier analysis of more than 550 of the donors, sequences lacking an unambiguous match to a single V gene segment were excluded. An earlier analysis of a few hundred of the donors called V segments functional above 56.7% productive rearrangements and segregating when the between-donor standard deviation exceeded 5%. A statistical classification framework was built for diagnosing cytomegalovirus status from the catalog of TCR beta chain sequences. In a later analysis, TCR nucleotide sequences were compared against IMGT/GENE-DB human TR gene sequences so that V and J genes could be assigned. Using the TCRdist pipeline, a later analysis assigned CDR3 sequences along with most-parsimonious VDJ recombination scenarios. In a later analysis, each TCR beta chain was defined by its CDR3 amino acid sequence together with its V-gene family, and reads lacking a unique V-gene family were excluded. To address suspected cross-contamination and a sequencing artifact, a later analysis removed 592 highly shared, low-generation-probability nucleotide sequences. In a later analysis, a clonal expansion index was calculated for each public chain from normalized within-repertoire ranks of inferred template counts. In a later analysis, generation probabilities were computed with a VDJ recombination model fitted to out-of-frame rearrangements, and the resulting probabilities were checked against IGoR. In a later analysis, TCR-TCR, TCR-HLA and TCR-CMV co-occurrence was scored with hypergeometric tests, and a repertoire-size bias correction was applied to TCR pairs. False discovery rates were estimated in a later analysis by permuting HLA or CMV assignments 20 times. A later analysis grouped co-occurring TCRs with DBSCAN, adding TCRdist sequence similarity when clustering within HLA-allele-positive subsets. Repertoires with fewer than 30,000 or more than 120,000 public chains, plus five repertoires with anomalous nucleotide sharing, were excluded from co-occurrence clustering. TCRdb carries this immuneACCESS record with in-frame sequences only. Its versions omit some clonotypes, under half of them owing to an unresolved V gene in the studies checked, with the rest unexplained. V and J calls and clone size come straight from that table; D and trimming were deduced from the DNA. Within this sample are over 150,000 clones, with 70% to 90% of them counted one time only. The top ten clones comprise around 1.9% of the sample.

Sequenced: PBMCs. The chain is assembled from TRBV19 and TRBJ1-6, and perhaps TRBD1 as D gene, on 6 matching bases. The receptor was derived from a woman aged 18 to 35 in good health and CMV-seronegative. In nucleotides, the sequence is TGTGCCAGTAGTATGGGGGCGAGATCTAATTCACCCCTCCACTTT. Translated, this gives CASSMGARSNSPLHF.